The 19 T cell receptor beta chains below all came from one sample that was sequenced in a study of cytomegalovirus exposure and HLA in healthy donors. With 60 Vbeta and 13 Jbeta primers, the PCR was carried out. Produced via immunoSEQ multiplex PCR; TCRdb's table is partial and in-frame only. The sample has some 80,000 clones, and its top ten clones hold 0.95% to 1.3%. Sequences were obtained from PBMCs. These receptors were taken from a young woman in good health and CMV-seronegative.

Notes on this clone: The germline gene is not matched at one end of the junction; a read error may be the cause. V gene TRBV5-6 combines with J gene TRBJ1-1; possibly TRBD1 for D (5 bases). Germline assignment: CDR1 SGHDT and CDR2 YYEEEE. The CDR3 extends over 13 amino acids. DNA of the CDR3: TGTGCCAGCAGCTTGGCGGCAGGGCCTGAGGCTTTCTTT. This encodes CASSLAAGPEAFF.

The chain combines TRBV5-6 with TRBJ1-1; D might be TRBD1 (6 bases). The CDR3 is made up of 14 amino acids. From germline, CDR1 is SGHDT and CDR2 YYEEEE. The V end was cut by 4 bases, the J end by 5 bases, with 15 bases between. Written as DNA, the CDR3 is TGTGCCAGCAGCCCAGGGGTAAAAGGGACTGAAGCTTTCTTT. This translates into CASSPGVKGTEAFF.

DNA of the CDR3: TGTGCCTGGAGTAGCTCCGGAGGGGGCTACACCTTC. It yields the protein CAWSSSGGGYTF. The V gene is TRBV30, the J gene TRBJ1-2, with no clear D. Germline assignment: CDR1 GTSNPN and CDR2 SVGIG (reference sequence). V gave up 2 bases and J gave up 8 bases, with 12 bases separating them. The CDR3 is 12 residues long. The complete variable domain, with remaining parts taken from reference TRBV30 and TRBJ1-2, reads SQTIHQWPATLVQPVGSPLSLECTVEGTSNPNLYWYRQAAGRGLQLLFYSVGIGQISSEVPQNLSASRPQDRQFILSSKKLLLSDSGFYLCAWSSSGGGYTFGSGTRLTVV.

The chain combines TRBV18 with TRBJ2-7, with TRBD2 identical over 7 bases. This CDR3 region has 15 residues. Germline V lookup: CDR1 KGHSH, CDR2 LQKENI. The V segment lost 6 bases and the J segment 1 base; nucleotides outside the gene matches: 9. CDR3 in DNA: TGTGCCAGCTCCTCGCGGGGGAATCAGTCCTACGAGCAGTACTTC. This sequence encodes CASSSRGNQSYEQYF. The full variable domain, rest sourced from reference TRBV18 and TRBJ2-7, is NAGVMQNPRHLVRRRGQEARLRCSPMKGHSHVYWYRQLPEEGLKFMVYLQKENIIDESGMPKERFSAEFPKEGPSILRIQQVVRGDSAAYFCASSSRGNQSYEQYFGPGTRLTVT.

The chain employs TRBV30 and TRBJ1-1; no definite D call. CDR3 length: 18 residues. Germline V CDR1 and CDR2: GTSNPN, SVGIG (reference sequence). V lost 3 bases to trimming and J lost 3 bases, with 26 bases between them. CDR3 nucleotides: TGTGCCTGGAGCGTAAGCCCGTTCTTCGGGAACAGTTACACTGAAGCTTTCTTT. It is translated as CAWSVSPFFGNSYTEAFF.

The chain employs TRBV5-4 and TRBJ1-2, with 7 bases matching TRBD1. V was pared by 3 bases and J by 4 bases, with 9 bases of the junction left unmatched. The CDR3 is 15 residues long. In germline, CDR1 is SGHNT, CDR2 YYREEE (reference sequence). The CDR3 sequence: CASSSGAGGLYGYTF. In DNA, the CDR3 is TGTGCCAGCAGCTCTGGGGCAGGGGGGCTCTATGGCTACACCTTC. The full variable domain, its missing parts supplied by reference TRBV5-4 and TRBJ1-2, is ETGVTQSPTHLIKTRGQQVTLRCSSQSGHNTVSWYQQALGQGPQFIFQYYREEENGRGNFPPRFSGLQFPNYSSELNVNALELDDSALYLCASSSGAGGLYGYTFGSGTRLTVV.

V is TRBV29-1 and J is TRBJ2-7; TRBD1 matches at 8 bases. This CDR3 has 14 residues. From germline, CDR1 is SQVTM and CDR2 ANQGSEA. The ends lost 6 bases at V and 5 bases at J; junction bases unmatched: 12. This chain's CDR3 is CSVTKQGEPDEQYF. As DNA, the CDR3 is TGCAGCGTAACCAAACAGGGGGAGCCTGACGAGCAGTACTTC.

The chain links TRBV5-1 to TRBJ1-4, with TRBD1 as a possible D gene (5 bases). From germline, CDR1 is SGHRS and CDR2 YFSETQ. The CDR3 extends over 15 amino acids. V lost 0 bases to trimming and J lost 3 bases, with 9 bases between them. CDR3 loop: CASSLAGSPNEKLFF. The CDR3 DNA reads TGCGCCAGCAGCTTGGCAGGGTCCCCTAATGAAAAACTGTTTTTT.

This chain uses TRBV6-8 with TRBJ2-3; possibly TRBD1 for D (6 bases). CDR1 is MNHGY and CDR2 is SAAAGT in the germline V gene. CDR3 length equals 12 residues. Between the trimmed V and J ends, which lost 5 bases and 5 bases, there was a span of 8 bases. The CDR3 loop is CASSGGVDTQYF. The CDR3 DNA sequence: TGTGCCAGCAGTGGGGGCGTAGATACGCAGTATTTT.

This rearrangement joins TRBV6-6 to TRBJ2-7; 11 positions agree with TRBD2. Germline trimming cut 6 bases from V and 2 bases from J; bases unmatched to any gene: 9. The CDR3 length is 16 residues. Germline CDR1 MNHNY, CDR2 SVGAGI (reference sequence). Written as DNA, the CDR3 is TGTGCCAGCAGAGGGGGGACTAGCGGCGAAGCCTACGAGCAGTACTTC. Amino acid sequence: CASRGGTSGEAYEQYF.

The CDR3 DNA reads TGTGCCAGTAGTAGGGACAGGGACACAGATACGCAGTATTTT. The encoded protein is CASSRDRDTDTQYF. V usage is TRBV19 and J usage is TRBJ2-3; 9 bases are shared with TRBD1. V lost 4 bases to trimming and J lost 2 bases; unmatched junction nucleotides: 1. The V gene's germline CDR1 is LNHDA and CDR2 SQIVND (reference sequence). This CDR3 has 14 amino acids.

In DNA form, the CDR3 reads TGTGCCAGCAGCTCGGACAGGGTGGGCGAGCAGTACTTC. Translating gives CASSSDRVGEQYF. J is TRBJ2-7 and V is TRBV5-4; the match to TRBD1 covers 8 bases. The CDR3 is made up of 13 amino acids. Unmatched junction bases numbered 5, after V lost 3 bases and J lost 6 bases. CDR1 is SGHNT, CDR2 YYREEE, per germline (reference sequence).

In DNA form, the CDR3 reads TGTGCCAGCTCACCAGATTGGGGACAGGGGAACAATGAGCAGTTCTTC. This codes for CASSPDWGQGNNEQFF. This sequence joins TRBV18 and TRBJ2-1; 10 positions agree with TRBD1. The germline V gene has CDR1 KGHSH and CDR2 LQKENI. V lost 2 bases and J lost 5; bases outside the gene matches: 6. CDR3 length: 16 amino acids.

V gene TRBV11-2 combines with J gene TRBJ2-5; a possible D gene is TRBD2 (6 bases). The CDR3 totals 15 residues. Germline loops: CDR1 SGHAT, CDR2 FQNNGV. V was trimmed by 1 base and J by 2 bases, leaving 11 bases between them. The CDR3 here is CASSLALLAQETQYF. DNA for the CDR3: TGTGCCAGCAGCTTAGCCCTACTAGCTCAAGAGACCCAGTACTTC.

J is TRBJ1-1 and V is TRBV30; weak D call: TRBD1 (6 bases). This CDR3 region has 13 residues. From germline, CDR1 is GTSNPN and CDR2 SVGIG (reference sequence). V lost 1 base and J 3 bases, leaving 9 bases between the germline ends. In DNA form, the CDR3 reads TGTGCCTGGAGTGGCGGGGGGCACACTGAAGCTTTCTTT. Residues: CAWSGGGHTEAFF.

The chain carries TRBV11-2 and TRBJ2-3, with 8 bases identical to TRBD2. There are 14 residues in the CDR3. CDR1 SGHAT and CDR2 FQNNGV come from the germline V gene. J was trimmed by 2 bases and V by 5 bases; bases with no gene match: 3. CDR3 in DNA: TGTGCCAGCAGCCGAGCGGGGGACACAGATACGCAGTATTTT. It is translated as CASSRAGDTDTQYF.

The chain combines TRBV30 with TRBJ1-1; tentative D call: TRBD1 (6 bases). This CDR3 has 12 amino acids. Germline CDR1 GTSNPN, CDR2 SVGIG (reference sequence). Trimming stripped 8 bases from V and 7 bases from J, with 17 bases between. Written as DNA, the CDR3 is TGTGCCACCCAGCGGGGGGCCAATGAAGCTTTCTTT. Translating it yields CATQRGANEAFF.

This chain joins TRBV5-6 and TRBJ2-5; TRBD2 agrees at 11 bases. CDR3 length: 15 amino acids. Trimming removed 0 bases from V and 9 bases from J; junction bases left unmatched: 7. Germline values: CDR1 SGHDT, CDR2 YYEEEE. The DNA of the CDR3 is TGTGCCAGCAGCTTGGTGCTAGCGGGGGGTGAGGCCCAGTACTTC. The encoded protein is CASSLVLAGGEAQYF.

V and J are TRBV7-9 and TRBJ2-5, with D uncertain. Trimming left V 5 bases short and J 4 bases short, with 5 bases between. This CDR3 is 11 amino acids long. Germline V CDR1 and CDR2: SEHNR, FQNEAQ (reference sequence). The CDR3 DNA reads as TGTGCCAGCAGCGCCAGAGAGACCCAGTACTTC. Translated, it gives CASSARETQYF.